This TCR beta chain derives from a study of shared clonotypes between healthy human individuals. The study's findings and limits: As a rule, naive subsets had a larger estimated richness than memory subsets.

Comment on this clone: What it recognizes is unknown.

Some clones are missing from TCRdb's copy, which holds only in-frame ones; the method was immunoSEQ multiplex PCR. The sample comprises about 2.3 million clones, around 90% of which are singletons, and around 0.4% rests with the top ten. Trimming shortened V by 8 bases and J by 0 bases, and 20 bases separated the two germline ends. CDR3 length: 17 residues. The V gene's germline CDR1 is LNHDA and CDR2 SQIVND (reference sequence). The source is a man aged 18 to 35 in good health. Some clones in this sample may be carry-over from other donors' samples. The chain is built from TRBV19 and TRBJ2-1; either TRBD1 or TRBD2 may supply D (5 bases each). Sequencing input: naive CD4+ T cells from PBMCs. Subset reported: CD45RA+ positively selected. The CDR3 spells CASGNFRWGSSYNEQFF. The CDR3 coding sequence is TGTGCCAGTGGAAATTTCAGGTGGGGGAGCTCCTACAATGAGCAGTTCTTC.